Sequencing of this T cell receptor (beta chain) was carried out in a study of CD8+CD57+ T cells in acquired aplastic anemia. Regarding the study as a whole: For CD8+ Simpson's diversity, patients and controls showed no significant difference.

Selection for sequencing was limited to patients who had shown CD8+CD57+ cell expansion by flow cytometry. Every patient had severe acquired aplastic anemia. This clonotype showed up just a few times. The antigen is unknown. Looked up from germline, CDR1 is SGHAT and CDR2 is FQNNGV. V was cut by 4 bases and J by 4 bases, with 8 bases left in between. This CDR3 comprises 14 residues. Researchers used genomic DNA as the template to profile TCR beta VDJ and CDR3. One entry per CDR3 protein, called by TCRdb with MiXCR from the reads. The table includes 200,000 or so distinct CDR3 sequences, under 55% detected once.

The TCR originated in a human donor with aplastic anemia. Sequences were obtained from sorted CD4+, CD8+, or CD8+CD57+ T cells (not recorded which) from PBMCs. The V call is TRBV11-2, the J call TRBJ1-6; D is uncertain. For the CDR3, the DNA is TGTGCCAGCAGCTCCCGGGTGTATAATTCACCCCTCCACTTT. Protein: CASSSRVYNSPLHF.